The rows below give T cell receptor beta chains drawn from one sample of a study. One entry per CDR3 protein, called by TCRdb with MiXCR from the RT-PCR reads. The table shows about 680,000 distinct CDR3 sequences, with 12% to 15% occurring only once. The specimen was memory CD4+ T cells from blood. Receptors were obtained from a female donor in good health, serving as a healthy control. CDR3s include the opening cysteine and the closing phenylalanine or tryptophan. The order of the fields is V gene, D gene, J gene, clone size, CDR3 protein, CDR3 DNA. D genes are given only for firm matches. Size is omitted from some rows. Given values are once, few, many or a class for expanded clones.

TRBV20-1	TRBD2	TRBJ2-7	many	CSAREGLDYEQYF	TGCAGTGCTAGAGAGGGACTAGACTACGAGCAGTACTTC
TRBV7-2	TRBD1	TRBJ2-1	few	CASSLADRGWQFF	TGTGCCAGCAGCTTAGCGGACAGGGGGTGGCAGTTCTTC
TRBV7-2	NA	TRBJ1-6	many	CASSAATGRGNSPLHF	TGTGCCAGCAGCGCCGCAACAGGGAGGGGAAATTCACCCCTCCACTTT
TRBV15	TRBD1	TRBJ1-2	few	CATSRRTGDGYTF	TGTGCCACCAGCAGAAGGACAGGGGATGGCTACACCTTC
TRBV30	NA	TRBJ2-3	few	CAWSVEEDTQYF	TGTGCCTGGAGTGTAGAAGAAGATACGCAGTATTTT
TRBV12-3/TRBV12-4	NA	TRBJ2-3	many	CASSLRRDTDTQYF	TGTGCCAGCAGTTTAAGGCGGGACACAGATACGCAGTATTTT
TRBV7-8	NA	TRBJ2-1	few	CAGCRDLSYNEQFF	TGTGCCGGGTGCCGGGACCTCTCCTACAATGAGCAGTTCTTC
TRBV7-2	NA	TRBJ1-2	NA	CASSLRPGDYGYTF	TGTGCCAGCAGCTTAAGGCCAGGGGACTATGGCTACACCTTC
TRBV20-1	NA	TRBJ2-7	few	CSAQDGYEQYF	TGCAGTGCTCAGGACGGCTACGAGCAGTACTTC
TRBV7-3	NA	TRBJ2-1	many	CASSVGAGYNEQFF	TGTGCCAGCAGCGTCGGGGCAGGGTACAATGAGCAGTTCTTC
TRBV25-1	TRBD2	TRBJ2-7	many	CASSESGTSGSYEQYF	TGTGCCAGCAGTGAATCCGGGACTAGCGGGAGCTACGAGCAGTACTTC
TRBV27	TRBD2	TRBJ2-1	few	CATTPKREGHNEQFF	TGTGCCACCACACCTAAGCGGGAGGGTCACAATGAGCAGTTCTTC
TRBV5-6	TRBD1	TRBJ2-1	many	CASSSSGTAYNEQFF	TGTGCCAGCAGCTCGTCCGGGACAGCCTACAATGAGCAGTTCTTC
TRBV12-3/TRBV12-4	NA	TRBJ2-1	many	CASSLGDEQFF	TGTGCCAGCAGCCTAGGTGATGAGCAGTTCTTC
TRBV7-2	NA	TRBJ2-7	many	CASSFSGTGSYEQYF	TGTGCCAGCAGCTTCAGCGGGACAGGCTCCTACGAGCAGTACTTC
TRBV6-5	NA	TRBJ1-4	few	CASSPGRSISEKLFF	TGTGCCAGCAGCCCCGGACGTTCTATCAGTGAAAAACTGTTTTTT
TRBV6-2/TRBV6-3	NA	TRBJ2-3	few	CASNYVDTDTQYF	TGTGCCAGCAATTATGTGGACACAGATACGCAGTATTTT
TRBV10-3	TRBD1	TRBJ2-3	NA	CAIKGTGVDTDTQYF	TGTGCCATCAAAGGGACAGGGGTGGACACAGATACGCAGTATTTT
TRBV20-1	NA	TRBJ2-7	NA	CSAIPPPDRTYEQYF	TGCAGTGCTATCCCCCCCCCCGACAGAACCTACGAGCAGTACTTC
TRBV6-5	TRBD2	TRBJ2-7	few	CASRGTSGWYEQYF	TGTGCCAGCAGAGGGACTAGCGGGTGGTACGAGCAGTACTTC
TRBV29-1	TRBD1	TRBJ2-7	many	CSVEPGQSSYEQYF	TGCAGCGTTGAACCGGGACAGAGCTCCTACGAGCAGTACTTC
TRBV27	NA	TRBJ2-3	few	CASSRRGSEPDTQYF	TGTGCCAGCAGCCGGCGGGGTAGCGAGCCCGATACGCAGTATTTT
TRBV20-1	NA	TRBJ2-7	many	CSASPPPDF	TGCAGTGCTAGCCCCCCTCCGGACTTC
TRBV6-6	NA	TRBJ2-7	NA	CASSYTGQSYEQYF	TGTGCCAGCAGTTACACGGGACAATCCTACGAGCAGTACTTC
TRBV28	TRBD1	TRBJ1-5	many	CASSNGDRPRAQHF	TGTGCCAGCAGTAATGGGGACAGACCTAGGGCCCAGCATTTT
TRBV12-3/TRBV12-4	TRBD2	TRBJ2-1	NA	CASSSSGTLNEQFF	TGTGCCAGCAGTTCCAGCGGGACGCTTAATGAGCAGTTCTTC
TRBV7-2	TRBD2	TRBJ2-1	many	CASSAAGTSGNNEQFF	TGTGCCAGCAGCGCCGCCGGGACTAGCGGTAACAATGAGCAGTTCTTC
TRBV7-9	TRBD1	TRBJ2-7	few	CASTKGQGDYEQYF	TGTGCCAGCACCAAGGGACAGGGAGATTACGAGCAGTACTTC
TRBV5-1	TRBD2	TRBJ2-3	NA	CASSLLAGGPGTDTQYF	TGCGCCAGCAGCTTGTTAGCGGGAGGGCCAGGCACAGATACGCAGTATTTT
TRBV6-2/TRBV6-3	NA	TRBJ1-2	NA	CASSYDPDSCLYGYTF	TGTGCCAGCAGTTACGACCCGGACAGCTGCCTCTATGGCTACACCTTC
TRBV20-1	NA	TRBJ1-4	few	CSAPETTPGEKLFF	TGCAGTGCACCGGAGACAACCCCAGGGGAAAAACTGTTTTTT
TRBV10-1	NA	TRBJ2-1	NA	CASSESGTNYNEQFF	TGCGCCAGCAGTGAGTCAGGTACCAATTACAATGAGCAGTTCTTC
TRBV7-2	NA	TRBJ1-1	few	CASSLVHMNTEAFF	TGTGCCAGCAGCTTAGTGCACATGAACACTGAAGCTTTCTTT
TRBV12-3/TRBV12-4	NA	TRBJ1-1	many	CASSSGGATEAFF	TGTGCCAGCAGTTCGGGCGGGGCCACTGAAGCTTTCTTT
TRBV12-3/TRBV12-4	NA	TRBJ1-2	few	CASSLAVSRGYGYTF	TGTGCCAGCAGTTTAGCGGTCTCGAGAGGTTATGGCTACACCTTC
TRBV12-3/TRBV12-4	NA	TRBJ2-2	few	CASSKISPGELFF	TGTGCCAGCAGTAAAATAAGTCCCGGGGAGCTGTTTTTT
TRBV11-2	NA	TRBJ2-7	NA	CASSLRTESEQYF	TGTGCCAGCAGCTTAAGGACAGAGAGCGAGCAGTACTTC
TRBV20-1	NA	TRBJ1-5	NA	CSASYLNQPQHF	TGCAGTGCTAGTTATTTAAATCAGCCCCAGCATTTT
TRBV4-1	NA	TRBJ2-5	few	CASSQNVGSGETQYF	TGCGCCAGCAGCCAAAATGTCGGGTCGGGAGAGACCCAGTACTTC
TRBV12-3/TRBV12-4	TRBD1	TRBJ1-2	NA	CASSSDRGLNYGYTF	TGTGCCAGCAGTTCGGACAGGGGGCTTAACTATGGCTACACCTTC
TRBV20-1	NA	TRBJ2-7	NA	CSASAGLTPYEQYF	TGCAGTGCTAGCGCGGGACTCACTCCCTACGAGCAGTACTTC
TRBV4-2	TRBD1	TRBJ1-2	NA	CASSPPGQDWSNTF	TGTGCCAGCAGCCCGCCGGGACAGGACTGGAGTAACACCTTC
TRBV6-5	TRBD1	TRBJ1-4	NA	CASSATGQGVATNEKLFF	TGTGCCAGCAGTGCCACCGGACAGGGCGTCGCAACTAATGAAAAACTGTTTTTT
TRBV7-8	NA	TRBJ2-3	few	CASSSPPQGFTDTQYF	TGTGCCAGCAGTTCGCCCCCACAGGGTTTTACAGATACGCAGTATTTT
TRBV4-3	NA	TRBJ2-1	few	CASSIYSGDEQFF	TGCGCCAGCAGTATTTATAGCGGCGATGAGCAGTTCTTC
TRBV11-2	TRBD1	TRBJ1-4	NA	CASSYRTGGGEKLFF	TGTGCCAGCAGCTATAGGACAGGTGGAGGAGAAAAACTGTTTTTT
TRBV5-1	TRBD1	TRBJ2-1	few	CASDPHGQGDNEQFF	TGCGCCAGCGACCCGCATGGGCAGGGGGACAATGAGCAGTTCTTC
TRBV5-8	NA	TRBJ1-1	few	CASSFSRRNTEAFF	TGTGCCAGCAGCTTTAGCAGGAGGAACACTGAAGCTTTCTTT
TRBV24-1	NA	TRBJ1-5	NA	CATSDSTGTIKDQPQHF	TGTGCCACCAGTGATTCAACCGGGACAATTAAGGATCAGCCCCAGCATTTT
TRBV20-1	NA	TRBJ2-3	NA	CSARDPRGREKDTQYF	TGCAGTGCTAGAGATCCCCGGGGGCGGGAAAAAGATACGCAGTATTTT
TRBV4-1	NA	TRBJ2-1	few	CASSPLGGTGSSYNEQFF	TGCGCCAGCAGCCCCTTAGGAGGGACTGGAAGCTCCTACAATGAGCAGTTCTTC
TRBV20-1	TRBD2	TRBJ2-1	NA	CSATLPSGRVGEQFF	TGCAGTGCTACTCTTCCCAGCGGGAGGGTGGGTGAGCAGTTCTTC
TRBV6-6	NA	TRBJ1-5	few	CASSYPPGSNQPQHF	TGTGCCAGCAGTTACCCCCCTGGAAGCAATCAGCCCCAGCATTTT
TRBV2	NA	TRBJ1-1	few	CASSEQGEADTEAFF	TGTGCCAGCAGTGAACAAGGGGAGGCGGACACTGAAGCTTTCTTT
TRBV7-2	NA	TRBJ1-2	few	CASSLDTGPYGYTF	TGTGCCAGCAGCTTAGATACAGGACCCTATGGCTACACCTTC
TRBV10-3	NA	TRBJ2-7	NA	CAINGPGDEQYF	TGTGCCATCAACGGCCCCGGGGACGAGCAGTACTTC
TRBV10-3	TRBD2	TRBJ2-1	many	CAISEPTSGRGNEQFF	TGTGCCATCAGTGAGCCGACTAGCGGGAGGGGAAATGAGCAGTTCTTC